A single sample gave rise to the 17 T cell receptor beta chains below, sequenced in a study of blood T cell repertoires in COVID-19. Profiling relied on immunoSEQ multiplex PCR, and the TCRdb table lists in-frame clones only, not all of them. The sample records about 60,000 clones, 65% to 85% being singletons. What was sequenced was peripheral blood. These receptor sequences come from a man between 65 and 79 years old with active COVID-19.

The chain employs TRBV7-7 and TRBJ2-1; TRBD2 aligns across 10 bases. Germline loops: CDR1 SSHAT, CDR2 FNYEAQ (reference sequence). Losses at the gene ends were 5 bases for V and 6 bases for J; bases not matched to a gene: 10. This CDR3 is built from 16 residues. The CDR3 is CASSPGGAGGLNEQFF. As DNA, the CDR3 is TGTGCCAGCAGCCCAGGGGGAGCGGGAGGGCTCAATGAGCAGTTCTTC.

Written as DNA, the CDR3 is TGTGCCAGCAGTTCGCTGACTAGCGGGAGGTCGTACAATGAGCAGTTCTTC. As protein: CASSSLTSGRSYNEQFF. The rearrangement uses TRBV27 and TRBJ2-1; 13 positions match TRBD2. V trimming: 4 bases; J trimming: 4 bases; junction bases outside the gene matches: 7. The germline V gene has CDR1 MNHEY and CDR2 SMNVEV (reference sequence). The CDR3 covers 17 residues.

The CDR3 DNA follows: TGTGCCAGCTCTAGGGTTAGTGGGAGATACGAGCAGTACTTC. This sequence encodes CASSRVSGRYEQYF. The chain uses TRBV25-1 and TRBJ2-7, with a tentative D call TRBD2 (5 bases). Trimming pared 8 bases from V and 4 bases from J, leaving 18 bases between. The CDR3 runs to 14 residues. Germline assignment: CDR1 MGHDK and CDR2 SYGVNS.

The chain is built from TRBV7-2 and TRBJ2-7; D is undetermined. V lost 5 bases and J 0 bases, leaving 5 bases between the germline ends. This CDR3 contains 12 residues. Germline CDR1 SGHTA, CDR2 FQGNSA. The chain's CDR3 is CASSASSYEQYF. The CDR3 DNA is TGTGCCAGCAGCGCTAGCTCCTACGAGCAGTACTTC.

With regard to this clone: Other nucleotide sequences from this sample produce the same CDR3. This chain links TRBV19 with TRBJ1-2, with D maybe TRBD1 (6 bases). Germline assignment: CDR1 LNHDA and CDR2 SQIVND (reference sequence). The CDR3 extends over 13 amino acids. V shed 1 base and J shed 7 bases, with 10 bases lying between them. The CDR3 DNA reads TGTGCCAGTAGTATAGGGACAGTCCCTGGCTACACCTTC. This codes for CASSIGTVPGYTF.

CDR3 DNA sequence: TGCGCCAGCAGCTTGGGACTAGCAGGGTCGTTGAATGAGCAGTTCTTC. Residues: CASSLGLAGSLNEQFF. The rearrangement links TRBV5-1 to TRBJ2-1; 7 nucleotides match TRBD2. The CDR3 is 16 residues long. J was trimmed by 7 bases and V by 0 bases; bases with no gene match: 10. Germline V CDR1 and CDR2: SGHRS, YFSETQ.

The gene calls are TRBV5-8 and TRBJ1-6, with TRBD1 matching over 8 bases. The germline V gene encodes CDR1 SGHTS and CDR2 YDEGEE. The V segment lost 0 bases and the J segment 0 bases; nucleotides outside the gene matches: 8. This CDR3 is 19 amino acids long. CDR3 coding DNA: TGTGCCAGCAGCTTGGGCCAGGGGGCGTCGAGCTCCTATAATTCACCCCTCCACTTT. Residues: CASSLGQGASSSYNSPLHF.

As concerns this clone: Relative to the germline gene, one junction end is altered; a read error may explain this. DNA of the CDR3: TGTGCCAGCAGGGAAGCAGTAGCCTATGGCTACACCTTC. Translation gives CASREAVAYGYTF. The rearrangement uses TRBV6-1 and TRBJ1-2; D call uncertain. Germline assignment: CDR1 MNHNS and CDR2 SASEGT. The CDR3 is 13 amino acids.

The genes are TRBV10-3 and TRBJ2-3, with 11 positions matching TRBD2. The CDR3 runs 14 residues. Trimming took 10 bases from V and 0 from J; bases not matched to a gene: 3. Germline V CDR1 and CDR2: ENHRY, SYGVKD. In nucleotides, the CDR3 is TGTGCCACCGGGACTAGCGGAAGCACAGATACGCAGTATTTT. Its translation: CATGTSGSTDTQYF.

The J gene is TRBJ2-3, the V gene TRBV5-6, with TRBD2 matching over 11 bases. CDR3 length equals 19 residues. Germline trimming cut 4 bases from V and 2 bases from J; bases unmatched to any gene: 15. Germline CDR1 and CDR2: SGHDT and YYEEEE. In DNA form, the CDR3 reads TGTGCCAGCAGCCCCCTCTTAGCGGGAGGGCCCTCTCACACAGATACGCAGTATTTT. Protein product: CASSPLLAGGPSHTDTQYF.

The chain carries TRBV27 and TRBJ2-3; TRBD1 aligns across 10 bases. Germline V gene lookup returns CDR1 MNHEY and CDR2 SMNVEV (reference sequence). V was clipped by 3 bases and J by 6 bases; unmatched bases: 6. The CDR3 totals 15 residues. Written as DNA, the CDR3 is TGTGCCAGCAGTTTGCCCGACAGGGGGCCCGATACGCAGTATTTT. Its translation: CASSLPDRGPDTQYF.

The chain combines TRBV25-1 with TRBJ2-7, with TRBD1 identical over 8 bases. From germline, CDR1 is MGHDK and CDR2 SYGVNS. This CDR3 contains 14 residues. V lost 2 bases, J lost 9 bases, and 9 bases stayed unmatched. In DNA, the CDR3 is TGTGCCAGCAGTGAACTACAGGGGGTAAGGGTGCAGTACTTC. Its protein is CASSELQGVRVQYF.

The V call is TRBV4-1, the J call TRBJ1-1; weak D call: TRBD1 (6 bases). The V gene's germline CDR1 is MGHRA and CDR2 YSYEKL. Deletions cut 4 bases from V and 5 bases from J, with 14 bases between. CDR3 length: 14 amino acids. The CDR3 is CASSLQGPRTEAFF. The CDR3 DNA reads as TGCGCCAGCAGCCTACAGGGACCGCGGACTGAAGCTTTCTTT.

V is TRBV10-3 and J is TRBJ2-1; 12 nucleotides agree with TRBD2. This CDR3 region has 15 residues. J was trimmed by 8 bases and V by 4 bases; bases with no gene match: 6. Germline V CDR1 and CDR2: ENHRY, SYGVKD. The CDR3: CAISGASGRAHEQFF. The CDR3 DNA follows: TGTGCCATCAGTGGGGCTAGCGGGAGGGCCCATGAGCAGTTCTTC.

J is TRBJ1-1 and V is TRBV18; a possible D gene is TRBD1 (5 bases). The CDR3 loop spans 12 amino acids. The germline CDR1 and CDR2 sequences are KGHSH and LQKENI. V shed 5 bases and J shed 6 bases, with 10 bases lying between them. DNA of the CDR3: TGTGCCAGCTCAGGGGACTACCCTGAAGCTTTCTTT. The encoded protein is CASSGDYPEAFF.

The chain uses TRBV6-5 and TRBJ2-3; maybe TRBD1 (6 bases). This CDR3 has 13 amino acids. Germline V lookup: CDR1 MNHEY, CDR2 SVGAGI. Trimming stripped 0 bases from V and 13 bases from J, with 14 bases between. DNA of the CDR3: TGTGCCAGCAGTTACTCGGGGGCGGTAGGAGAGTATTTT. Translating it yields CASSYSGAVGEYF.

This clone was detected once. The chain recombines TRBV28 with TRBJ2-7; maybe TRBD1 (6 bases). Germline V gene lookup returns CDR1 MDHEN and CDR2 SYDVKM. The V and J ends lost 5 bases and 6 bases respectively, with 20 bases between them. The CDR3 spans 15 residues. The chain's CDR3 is CASSRIQGPGVEQYF. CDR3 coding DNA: TGTGCCAGCAGTCGTATACAGGGTCCCGGCGTCGAGCAGTACTTC.